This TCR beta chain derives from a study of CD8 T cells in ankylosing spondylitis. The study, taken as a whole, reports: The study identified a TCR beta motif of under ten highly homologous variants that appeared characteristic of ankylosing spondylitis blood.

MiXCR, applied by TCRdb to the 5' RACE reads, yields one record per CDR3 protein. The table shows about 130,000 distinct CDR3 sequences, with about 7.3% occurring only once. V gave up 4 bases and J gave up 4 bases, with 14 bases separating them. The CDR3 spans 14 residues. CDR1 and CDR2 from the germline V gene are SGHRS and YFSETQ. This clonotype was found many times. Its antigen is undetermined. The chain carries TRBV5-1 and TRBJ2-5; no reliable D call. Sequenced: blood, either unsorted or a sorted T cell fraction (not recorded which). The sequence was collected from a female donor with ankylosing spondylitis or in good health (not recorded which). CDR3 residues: CASSLGAHGETQYF. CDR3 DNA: TGCGCCAGCAGCCTGGGTGCACATGGAGAGACCCAGTACTTC.